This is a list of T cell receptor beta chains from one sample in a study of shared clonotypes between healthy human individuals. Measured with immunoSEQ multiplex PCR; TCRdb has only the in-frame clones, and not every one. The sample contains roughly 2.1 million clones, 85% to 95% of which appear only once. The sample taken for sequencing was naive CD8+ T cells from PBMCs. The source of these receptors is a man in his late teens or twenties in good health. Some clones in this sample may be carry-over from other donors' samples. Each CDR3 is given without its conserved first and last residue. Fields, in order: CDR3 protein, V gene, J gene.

cdr3_aa: ATSTGTHGYEQY
v_call: TRBV15
j_call: TRBJ2-7

cdr3_aa: ASSFPDRGHREQY
v_call: TRBV28
j_call: TRBJ2-7

cdr3_aa: ASSELQASSYEQY
v_call: TRBV6-1
j_call: TRBJ2-7

cdr3_aa: ASSPLGTPDNEQF
v_call: TRBV7-2
j_call: TRBJ2-1

cdr3_aa: ASSQTASRTSYNEQF
v_call: TRBV4-3
j_call: TRBJ2-1

cdr3_aa: AWRHRGPNQPQH
v_call: TRBV30
j_call: TRBJ1-5

cdr3_aa: ASSLFKQEDFYEQY
v_call: TRBV4-3
j_call: TRBJ2-7

cdr3_aa: ASRPDPSNEQF
v_call: TRBV5-1
j_call: TRBJ2-1

cdr3_aa: ASSEAGYSGNTIY
v_call: TRBV6-1
j_call: TRBJ1-3

cdr3_aa: AAPGQRINTEAF
v_call: TRBV30
j_call: TRBJ1-1

cdr3_aa: ATLTGTGELF
v_call: TRBV10-3
j_call: TRBJ2-2

cdr3_aa: ASSPSGRSPGDEQF
v_call: TRBV7-9
j_call: TRBJ2-1

cdr3_aa: SVAKTYEQY
v_call: TRBV29-1
j_call: TRBJ2-7

cdr3_aa: ASSELGFPYEQY
v_call: TRBV25-1
j_call: TRBJ2-7

cdr3_aa: ASSQDLVVGAFAKNIQY
v_call: TRBV4-2
j_call: TRBJ2-4

cdr3_aa: ASSIAGLAGGGEQF
v_call: TRBV19
j_call: TRBJ2-1

cdr3_aa: ASKPREKDGELF
v_call: TRBV6-1
j_call: TRBJ2-2

cdr3_aa: ASSWTLTGELF
v_call: TRBV7-6
j_call: TRBJ2-2

cdr3_aa: ASSLAEGAYEQY
v_call: TRBV7-9
j_call: TRBJ2-7

cdr3_aa: ASSVAAINYEQY
v_call: TRBV9
j_call: TRBJ2-7

cdr3_aa: SVEGDRGGNEQF
v_call: TRBV29-1
j_call: TRBJ2-1

cdr3_aa: ASSLVGAEETQY
v_call: TRBV7-9
j_call: TRBJ2-5

cdr3_aa: ASSLPGPTKFNTGELF
v_call: TRBV7-9
j_call: TRBJ2-2

cdr3_aa: ASSNPLGLNTGELF
v_call: TRBV5-1
j_call: TRBJ2-2

cdr3_aa: AISVSRQGAPEQY
v_call: TRBV10-3
j_call: TRBJ2-7

cdr3_aa: SVENSGPGHLNTGELF
v_call: TRBV29-1
j_call: TRBJ2-2

cdr3_aa: ASSPPTEGSGNTIY
v_call: TRBV7-9
j_call: TRBJ1-3

cdr3_aa: ASSQVTGSGNEKLF
v_call: TRBV4-1
j_call: TRBJ1-4

cdr3_aa: ASTGTGSTGREQY
v_call: TRBV6-1
j_call: TRBJ2-7

cdr3_aa: ASSSRTYEQY
v_call: TRBV6-6
j_call: TRBJ2-7

cdr3_aa: ASSQTGSGNQPQH
v_call: TRBV7-9
j_call: TRBJ1-5

cdr3_aa: ASSDRVSRDEQF
v_call: TRBV28
j_call: TRBJ2-1

cdr3_aa: ASRVVGKGNEQF
v_call: TRBV19
j_call: TRBJ2-1

cdr3_aa: ASSVGQGLSYEQY
v_call: TRBV9
j_call: TRBJ2-7

cdr3_aa: AGGTSGGYEQY
v_call: TRBV2
j_call: TRBJ2-7

cdr3_aa: ASSLPGLAGPDTQY
v_call: TRBV19
j_call: TRBJ2-3